This T cell receptor (beta chain) originates from a study of cytomegalovirus exposure and HLA in healthy donors. Germline V gene data show CDR1 as MNHNS and CDR2 as SASEGT. The V gene lost 6 bases and the J gene lost 3 bases, with 5 bases spanning the gap. CDR3 length: 11 residues. The PCR employed 60 Vbeta primers together with 13 Jbeta primers. Using immunoSEQ multiplex PCR, the repertoire was profiled, and TCRdb retains in-frame clones only, with some absent. The data show about 110,000 clones, with 65% to 85% seen just once and roughly 5.6% held by the top ten. The source material was PBMCs. This receptor was taken from a man aged 30 to 39 in good health and CMV-seropositive. This chain links TRBV6-1 with TRBJ1-1; no clear D. CDR3 in amino acids: CASRGDTEAFF. The CDR3 coding sequence is TGTGCCAGCAGGGGCGACACTGAAGCTTTCTTT.